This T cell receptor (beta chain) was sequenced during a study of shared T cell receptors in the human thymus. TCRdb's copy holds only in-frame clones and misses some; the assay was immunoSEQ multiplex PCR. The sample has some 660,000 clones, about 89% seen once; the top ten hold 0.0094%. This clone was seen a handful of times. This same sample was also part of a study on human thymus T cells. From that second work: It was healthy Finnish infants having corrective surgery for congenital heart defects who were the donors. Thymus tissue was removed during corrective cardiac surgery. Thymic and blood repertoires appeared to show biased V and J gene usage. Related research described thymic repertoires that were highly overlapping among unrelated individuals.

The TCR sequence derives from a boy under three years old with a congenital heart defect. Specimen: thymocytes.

The CDR3 DNA follows: TGTGCCAGCAGCTTACGGACAGAACCGGGGCACACCATATATTTT. Translating gives CASSLRTEPGHTIYF. The V gene is TRBV5-6, the J gene TRBJ1-3; tentative D call: TRBD1 (6 bases). CDR1 is SGHDT, CDR2 YYEEEE, per germline. The CDR3 is made up of 15 amino acids. Between the trimmed V and J ends, which lost 2 bases and 8 bases, there was a span of 17 bases.